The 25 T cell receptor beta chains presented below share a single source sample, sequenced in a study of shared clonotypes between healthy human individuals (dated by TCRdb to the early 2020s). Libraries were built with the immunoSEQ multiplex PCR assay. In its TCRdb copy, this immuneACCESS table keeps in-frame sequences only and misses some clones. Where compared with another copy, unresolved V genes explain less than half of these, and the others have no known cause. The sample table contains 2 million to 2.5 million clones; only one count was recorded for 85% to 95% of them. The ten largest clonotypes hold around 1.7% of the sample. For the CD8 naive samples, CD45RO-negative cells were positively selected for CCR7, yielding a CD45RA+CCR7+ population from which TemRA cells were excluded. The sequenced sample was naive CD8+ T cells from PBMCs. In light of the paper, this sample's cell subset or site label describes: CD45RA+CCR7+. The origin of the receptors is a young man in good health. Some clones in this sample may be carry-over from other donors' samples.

The CDR3 protein is CASSAAGSLHEQFF. CDR3 DNA: TGTGCCAGCAGCGCCGCGGGGTCTTTGCATGAGCAGTTCTTC. The chain employs TRBV7-9 and TRBJ2-1; D may be TRBD2 (6 bases). The CDR3 length is 14 residues. From germline, CDR1 is SEHNR and CDR2 FQNEAQ (reference sequence). V lost 5 bases and J lost 8, with 16 bases in between.

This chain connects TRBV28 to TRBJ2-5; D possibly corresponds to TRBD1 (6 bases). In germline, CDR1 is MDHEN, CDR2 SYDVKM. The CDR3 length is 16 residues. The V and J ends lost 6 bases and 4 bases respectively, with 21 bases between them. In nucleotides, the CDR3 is TGTGCCAGCAGCACCCCAGGACAGAGCTTCGGAGAGACCCAGTACTTC. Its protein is CASSTPGQSFGETQYF.

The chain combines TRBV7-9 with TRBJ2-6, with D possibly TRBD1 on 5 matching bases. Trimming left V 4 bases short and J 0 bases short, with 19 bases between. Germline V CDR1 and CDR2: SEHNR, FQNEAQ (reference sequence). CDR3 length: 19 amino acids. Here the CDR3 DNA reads TGTGCCAGCAGCTCCCCGCTACAGACAGTTTACTCTGGGGCCAACGTCCTGACTTTC. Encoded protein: CASSSPLQTVYSGANVLTF.

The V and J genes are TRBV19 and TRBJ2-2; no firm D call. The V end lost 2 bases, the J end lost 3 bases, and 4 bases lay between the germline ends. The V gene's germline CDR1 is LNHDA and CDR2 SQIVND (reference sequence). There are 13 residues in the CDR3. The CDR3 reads CASSIHDTGELFF. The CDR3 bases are TGTGCCAGTAGTATACATGACACCGGGGAGCTGTTTTTT.

The CDR3, as DNA: TGTGCCAGCAGTTCCCCTACAGAAATCAACACTGAAGCTTTCTTT. Amino acid sequence: CASSSPTEINTEAFF. V gene TRBV27 combines with J gene TRBJ1-1; D ambiguous. The V and J ends lost 4 bases and 2 bases respectively, with 14 bases between them. This CDR3 has 15 residues. From germline, CDR1 is MNHEY and CDR2 SMNVEV (reference sequence).

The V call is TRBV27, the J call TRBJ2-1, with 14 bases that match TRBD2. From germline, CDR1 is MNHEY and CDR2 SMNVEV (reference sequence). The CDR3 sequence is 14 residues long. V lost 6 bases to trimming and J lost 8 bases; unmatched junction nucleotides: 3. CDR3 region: CASSGLAGGYEQFF. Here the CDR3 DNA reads TGTGCCAGCAGCGGACTAGCGGGAGGCTATGAGCAGTTCTTC.

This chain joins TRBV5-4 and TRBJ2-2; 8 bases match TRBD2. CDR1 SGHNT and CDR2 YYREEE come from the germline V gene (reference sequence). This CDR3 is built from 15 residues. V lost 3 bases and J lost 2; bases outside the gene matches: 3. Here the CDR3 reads CASSSLAGNTGELFF. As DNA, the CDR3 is TGTGCCAGCAGCTCCTTAGCGGGAAACACCGGGGAGCTGTTTTTT.

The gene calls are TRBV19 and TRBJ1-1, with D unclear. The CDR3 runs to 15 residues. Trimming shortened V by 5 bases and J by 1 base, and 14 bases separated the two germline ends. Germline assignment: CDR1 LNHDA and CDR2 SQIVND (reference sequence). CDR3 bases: TGTGCCAGTAGTTCTGACACAGATTCGAACACTGAAGCTTTCTTT. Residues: CASSSDTDSNTEAFF. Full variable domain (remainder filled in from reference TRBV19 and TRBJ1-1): DGGITQSPKYLFRKEGQNVTLSCEQNLNHDAMYWYRQDPGQGLRLIYYSQIVNDFQKGDIAEGYSVSREKKESFPLTVTSAQKNPTAFYLCASSSDTDSNTEAFFGQGTRLTVV.

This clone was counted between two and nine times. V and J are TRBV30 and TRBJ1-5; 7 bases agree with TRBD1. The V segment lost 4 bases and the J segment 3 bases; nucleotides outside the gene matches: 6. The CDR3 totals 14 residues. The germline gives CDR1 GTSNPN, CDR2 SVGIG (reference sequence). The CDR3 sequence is CAWTHRGLNQPQHF. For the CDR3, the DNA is TGTGCCTGGACTCACAGGGGACTCAATCAGCCCCAGCATTTT.

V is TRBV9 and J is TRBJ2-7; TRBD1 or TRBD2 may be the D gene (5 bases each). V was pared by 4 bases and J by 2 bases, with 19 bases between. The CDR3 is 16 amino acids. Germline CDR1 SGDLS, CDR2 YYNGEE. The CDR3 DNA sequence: TGTGCCAGCAGCCCAACAAACCGGGACCCGGCCTACGAGCAGTACTTC. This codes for CASSPTNRDPAYEQYF. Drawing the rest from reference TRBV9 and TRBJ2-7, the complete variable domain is DSGVTQTPKHLITATGQRVTLRCSPRSGDLSVYWYQQSLDQGLQFLIQYYNGEERAKGNILERFSAQQFPDLHSELNLSSLELGDSALYFCASSPTNRDPAYEQYFGPGTRLTVT.

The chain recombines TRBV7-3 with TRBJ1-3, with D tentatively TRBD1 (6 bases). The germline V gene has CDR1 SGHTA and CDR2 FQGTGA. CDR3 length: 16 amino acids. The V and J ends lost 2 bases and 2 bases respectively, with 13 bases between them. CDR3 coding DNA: TGTGCCAGCAGCTTAGGGGGGGCTGAGCCTGGAAACACCATATATTTT. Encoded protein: CASSLGGAEPGNTIYF. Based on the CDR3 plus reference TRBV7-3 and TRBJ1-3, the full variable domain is GAGVSQTPSNKVTEKGKYVELRCDPISGHTALYWYRQSLGQGPEFLIYFQGTGAADDSGLPNDRFFAVRPEGSVSTLKIQRTERGDSAVYLCASSLGGAEPGNTIYFGEGSWLTVV.

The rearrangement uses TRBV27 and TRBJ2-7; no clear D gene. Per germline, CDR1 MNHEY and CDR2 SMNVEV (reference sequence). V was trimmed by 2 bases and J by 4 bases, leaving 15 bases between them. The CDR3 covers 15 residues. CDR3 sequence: CASSLTAHLTYEQYF. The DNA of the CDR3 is TGTGCCAGCAGTTTAACCGCACACCTTACTTACGAGCAGTACTTC.

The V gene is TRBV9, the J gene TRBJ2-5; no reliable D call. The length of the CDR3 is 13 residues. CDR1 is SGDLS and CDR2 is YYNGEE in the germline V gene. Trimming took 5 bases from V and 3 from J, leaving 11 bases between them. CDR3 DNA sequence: TGTGCCAGCAGGAAGGCCCAGGAAGAGACCCAGTACTTC. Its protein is CASRKAQEETQYF.

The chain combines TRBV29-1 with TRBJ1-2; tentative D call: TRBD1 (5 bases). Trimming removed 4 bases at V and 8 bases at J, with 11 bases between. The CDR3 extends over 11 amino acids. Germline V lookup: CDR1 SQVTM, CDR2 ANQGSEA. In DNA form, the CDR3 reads TGCAGCGTTGGAGGGGCGCGGGGCTACACCTTC. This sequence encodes CSVGGARGYTF.

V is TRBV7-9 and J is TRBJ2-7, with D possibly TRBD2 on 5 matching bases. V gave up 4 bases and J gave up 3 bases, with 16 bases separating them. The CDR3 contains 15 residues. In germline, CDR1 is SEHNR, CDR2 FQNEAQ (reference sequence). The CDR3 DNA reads TGTGCCAGCAGCTCCACCGGGGTCCCGAACTACGAGCAGTACTTC. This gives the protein CASSSTGVPNYEQYF.

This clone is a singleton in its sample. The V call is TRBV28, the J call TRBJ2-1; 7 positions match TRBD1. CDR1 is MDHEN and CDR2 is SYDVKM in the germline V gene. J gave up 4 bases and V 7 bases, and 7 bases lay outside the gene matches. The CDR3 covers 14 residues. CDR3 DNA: TGTGCCAGCACTGAACAGGGGCTATACAATGAGCAGTTCTTC. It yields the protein CASTEQGLYNEQFF.

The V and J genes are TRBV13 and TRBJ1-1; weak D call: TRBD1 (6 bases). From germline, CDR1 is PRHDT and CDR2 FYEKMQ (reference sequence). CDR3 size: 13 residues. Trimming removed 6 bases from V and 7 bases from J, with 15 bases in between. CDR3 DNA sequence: TGTGCCAGCAGGTCTACAGGGTACCTTGAAGCTTTCTTT. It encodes CASRSTGYLEAFF.

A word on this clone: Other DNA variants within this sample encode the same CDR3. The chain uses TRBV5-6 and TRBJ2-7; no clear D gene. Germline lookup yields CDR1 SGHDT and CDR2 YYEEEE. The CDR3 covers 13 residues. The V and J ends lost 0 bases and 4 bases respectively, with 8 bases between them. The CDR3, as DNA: TGTGCCAGCAGCTTGGGGGCTTCTTACGAGCAGTACTTC. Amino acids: CASSLGASYEQYF.

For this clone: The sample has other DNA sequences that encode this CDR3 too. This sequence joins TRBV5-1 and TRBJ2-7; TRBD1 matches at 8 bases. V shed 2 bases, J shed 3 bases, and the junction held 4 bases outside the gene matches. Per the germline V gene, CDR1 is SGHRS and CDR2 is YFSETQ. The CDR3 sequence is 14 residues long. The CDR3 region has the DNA TGCGCCAGCAGCTTTGGGACAGGACTCTACGAGCAGTACTTC. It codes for CASSFGTGLYEQYF.

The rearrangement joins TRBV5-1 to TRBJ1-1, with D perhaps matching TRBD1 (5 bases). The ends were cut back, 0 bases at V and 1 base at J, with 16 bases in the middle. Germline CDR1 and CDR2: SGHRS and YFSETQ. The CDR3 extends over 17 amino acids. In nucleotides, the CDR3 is TGCGCCAGCAGCTTGGTGGGGCGAGGGGTGGCGAACACTGAAGCTTTCTTT. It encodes CASSLVGRGVANTEAFF.

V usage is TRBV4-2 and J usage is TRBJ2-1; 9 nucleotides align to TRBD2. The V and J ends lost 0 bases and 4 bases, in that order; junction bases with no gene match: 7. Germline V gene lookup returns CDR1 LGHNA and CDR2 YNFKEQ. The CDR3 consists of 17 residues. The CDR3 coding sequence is TGTGCCAGCAGCCAAGAACCGTCTAGCGGGGTATACAATGAGCAGTTCTTC. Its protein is CASSQEPSSGVYNEQFF.

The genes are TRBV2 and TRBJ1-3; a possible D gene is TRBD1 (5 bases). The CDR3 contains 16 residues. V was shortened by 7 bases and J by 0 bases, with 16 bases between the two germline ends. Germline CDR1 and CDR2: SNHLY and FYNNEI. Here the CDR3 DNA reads TGTGCCAGCAACCACGCCCGGGGGTTCTCTGGAAACACCATATATTTT. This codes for CASNHARGFSGNTIYF.

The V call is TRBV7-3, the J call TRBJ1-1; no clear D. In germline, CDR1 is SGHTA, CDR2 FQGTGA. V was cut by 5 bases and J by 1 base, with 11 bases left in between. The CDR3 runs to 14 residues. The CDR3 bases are TGTGCCAGCAGCCGCCTTAGAGGGAACACTGAAGCTTTCTTT. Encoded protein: CASSRLRGNTEAFF.

For the CDR3, the DNA is TGTGCCAGCAGTATCAGGGTCACCTACGAGCAGTACTTC. Its translation is CASSIRVTYEQYF. The chain is built from TRBV27 and TRBJ2-7, with D perhaps TRBD1 (5 bases). Germline lookup yields CDR1 MNHEY and CDR2 SMNVEV (reference sequence). V lost 5 bases and J 2 bases, leaving 10 bases between the germline ends. The CDR3 consists of 13 residues.

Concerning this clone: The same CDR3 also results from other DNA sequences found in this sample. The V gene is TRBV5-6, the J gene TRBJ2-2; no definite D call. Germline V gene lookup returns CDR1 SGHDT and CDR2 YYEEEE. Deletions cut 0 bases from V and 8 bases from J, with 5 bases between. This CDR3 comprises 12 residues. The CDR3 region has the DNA TGTGCCAGCAGCTTGGCCCCAGGGGAGCTGTTTTTT. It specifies CASSLAPGELFF.